The clone carrying this TCR beta chain came up many times. The data were obtained in a study of early T cells in non-severe SARS-CoV-2 infection. Study-level background: From unsorted whole blood, bulk RNA was sequenced, and the chains remained unpaired.

V lost 6 bases and J lost 2; bases outside the gene matches: 4. The CDR3 sequence is 12 residues long. Germline CDR1 DFQATT, CDR2 SNEGSKA (reference sequence). Via MiXCR, TCRdb re-called the 5' RACE reads, giving one row per CDR3 protein. The data show about 55,000 distinct CDR3 sequences, under 8.5% seen once. The source is an adult who was a healthcare worker with PCR-confirmed SARS-CoV-2 infection or an uninfected control (not recorded which). The sequenced sample was whole blood, obtained at baseline. V and J are TRBV20-1 and TRBJ2-7, with 7 bases that match TRBD1. CDR3 loop: CSATDRPYEQYF. For the CDR3, the DNA is TGCAGTGCCACGGACAGGCCCTACGAGCAGTACTTC.